Presented here are 25 T cell receptor beta chains from one specimen sequenced in a study of cytomegalovirus exposure and HLA in healthy donors (dated by TCRdb to 2016 to 2017). The library was built by means of the immunoSEQ multiplex PCR assay. The multiplex PCR relied on a mix of 60 forward primers for TCR Vbeta segments and 13 reverse primers for TCR Jbeta segments. The table comes from immuneACCESS by way of TCRdb, which keeps in-frame sequences with V and J called. Part of the clones is missing from these tables; in studies checked, under half for an unresolved V gene and the rest for unknown reasons. The sample yields approximately 210,000 clones; roughly 81% were counted once. The ten most abundant clones make up around 2.2% of the sample. Material for sequencing was PBMCs. These receptors all come from a woman aged 25 to 39 in good health and CMV-seropositive.

The V gene is TRBV7-2, the J gene TRBJ2-7; possible D gene TRBD2, 5 bases. Germline V gene lookup returns CDR1 SGHTA and CDR2 FQGNSA. V shed 2 bases and J shed 2 bases, with 16 bases lying between them. The CDR3 is made up of 16 amino acids. The CDR3 loop is CASSLYRTGTPYEQYF. In DNA form, the CDR3 reads TGTGCCAGCAGCTTATACCGGACGGGAACCCCCTACGAGCAGTACTTC.

This clone was recorded a few times. The J gene is TRBJ2-7, the V gene TRBV11-2; 8 bases align to TRBD1. Unmatched junction bases numbered 8, after V lost 4 bases and J lost 0 bases. Germline lookup yields CDR1 SGHAT and CDR2 FQNNGV. This CDR3 is 16 amino acids long. The CDR3 DNA is TGTGCCAGCAGCTCAACCGCCGGACAGGGCTCCTACGAGCAGTACTTC. Protein product: CASSSTAGQGSYEQYF.

CDR3 nucleotide sequence: TGTGCCAGCAGCCAAGCTGTCAGGGGATATGCAACTAATGAAAAACTGTTTTTT. Translating it yields CASSQAVRGYATNEKLFF. The V and J genes are TRBV14 and TRBJ1-4; maybe TRBD1 (6 bases). The CDR3 contains 18 residues. V gave up 1 base and J gave up 0 bases, with 15 bases separating them. CDR1 SGHDN and CDR2 FVKESK come from the germline V gene.

V gene TRBV20-1 combines with J gene TRBJ2-1; D is uncertain. The germline V gene has CDR1 DFQATT and CDR2 SNEGSKA (reference sequence). The CDR3 has 11 residues. Trimming took off 8 bases at V and 13 bases at J, with 18 bases between the two ends. The CDR3 here is CSYDMRPRQFF. For the CDR3, the DNA is TGCAGTTACGATATGAGGCCCCGTCAGTTCTTC.

Details on this clone: The sample contains more than one DNA sequence encoding this CDR3. The chain links TRBV7-9 to TRBJ2-3; D gene uncertain. Germline assignment: CDR1 SEHNR and CDR2 FQNEAQ (reference sequence). The CDR3 is 12 residues long. The V and J ends lost 5 bases and 0 bases respectively, with 3 bases between them. The CDR3: CASSPSTDTQYF. The CDR3 DNA follows: TGTGCCAGCAGCCCTAGCACAGATACGCAGTATTTT.

This chain uses TRBV28 with TRBJ1-1; TRBD1 aligns across 9 bases. The CDR3 spans 15 residues. Germline V gives CDR1 MDHEN, CDR2 SYDVKM. Trimming at V came to 6 bases and at J to 4 bases, leaving 9 bases not matched to a gene. The CDR3 DNA reads TGTGCCAGCAGAAGGACAGGGGCTGGGGTCACTGAAGCTTTCTTT. It translates to CASRRTGAGVTEAFF.

The J gene is TRBJ2-7, the V gene TRBV27, with 10 bases fitting TRBD1. The CDR3 sequence is 14 residues long. CDR1 and CDR2 (germline): MNHEY, SMNVEV (reference sequence). V was clipped by 6 bases and J by 6 bases; unmatched bases: 8. In DNA, the CDR3 is TGTGCCAGCAGGATGGGACAGGGGTTCACCGAGCAGTACTTC. This translates into CASRMGQGFTEQYF.

The rearrangement links TRBV19 to TRBJ2-2; tentatively, D is TRBD1 (5 bases). In germline, CDR1 is LNHDA, CDR2 SQIVND (reference sequence). This CDR3 is built from 20 residues. V was pared by 3 bases and J by 2 bases, with 25 bases between. The CDR3 DNA follows: TGTGCCAGTAGTATTAGGTCTTTCTCGTGGCAGGGCGCCAACACCGGGGAGCTGTTTTTT. Translated, it gives CASSIRSFSWQGANTGELFF.

This sequence joins TRBV5-4 and TRBJ1-2; D is perhaps TRBD1 (5 bases). Trimming removed 6 bases from V and 8 bases from J, with 17 bases in between. The length of the CDR3 is 13 residues. In germline, CDR1 is SGHNT, CDR2 YYREEE (reference sequence). CDR3 loop: CASTAGVIDGYTF. CDR3 in DNA: TGTGCCAGCACCGCGGGGGTGATCGACGGCTACACCTTC.

V gene TRBV6-6 combines with J gene TRBJ1-4; 8 bases fit TRBD1. The junction had 8 bases not matched to a gene; V was cut back by 4 bases and J by 7 bases. The CDR3 loop spans 15 amino acids. Germline V gene lookup returns CDR1 MNHNY and CDR2 SVGAGI (reference sequence). CDR3 in DNA: TGTGCCAGCAGTTCTCGACAGGGGCTACGTGAAAAACTGTTTTTT. It translates to CASSSRQGLREKLFF.

This rearrangement joins TRBV6-5 to TRBJ1-2; maybe TRBD1 (6 bases). CDR1 is MNHEY and CDR2 is SVGAGI in the germline V gene. Trimming took off 3 bases at V and 12 bases at J, with 14 bases between the two ends. CDR3 length: 12 residues. The CDR3 spells CASSYYGTPNTF. The CDR3 DNA reads as TGTGCCAGCAGTTATTATGGGACACCCAACACCTTC.

The chain carries TRBV5-1 and TRBJ2-5; a weak D match, TRBD2 (6 bases). The CDR3 consists of 15 residues. Germline CDR1 reads SGHRS; CDR2 reads YFSETQ. Trimming left V 0 bases short and J 7 bases short, with 16 bases between. CDR3 sequence (DNA): TGCGCCAGCAGCTTGGCCGGGACTGGGAAAGGGACCCAGTACTTC. Translating it yields CASSLAGTGKGTQYF.

The rearrangement links TRBV5-1 to TRBJ2-7, with 9 bases matching TRBD2. Trimming at V came to 4 bases and at J to 3 bases, leaving 14 bases not matched to a gene. CDR3 length: 17 amino acids. The germline CDR1 and CDR2 sequences are SGHRS and YFSETQ. The CDR3 DNA is TGCGCCAGCAGCCCCCGACCCCTAGCGGGATCTTTCTACGAGCAGTACTTC. Translating it yields CASSPRPLAGSFYEQYF.

This sequence joins TRBV19 and TRBJ1-5; TRBD1 matches 7 bases. V was clipped by 9 bases and J by 5 bases; unmatched bases: 10. The CDR3 spans 14 residues. In germline, CDR1 is LNHDA, CDR2 SQIVND (reference sequence). The CDR3 region is CASQGGGTYQPQHF. CDR3 coding DNA: TGTGCCAGCCAGGGGGGCGGGACCTATCAGCCCCAGCATTTT.

This clone turned up a few times. The chain has TRBV9 and TRBJ1-3, with 8 bases matching TRBD1. Germline CDR1 and CDR2: SGDLS and YYNGEE. V was clipped by 3 bases and J by 4 bases; unmatched bases: 3. The CDR3 covers 14 residues. The CDR3 DNA reads as TGTGCCAGCAGCGCAACAGGGGGAGGAAACACCATATATTTT. Translating gives CASSATGGGNTIYF.

The chain joins TRBV5-4 to TRBJ2-7; 10 nucleotides agree with TRBD2. The CDR3 spans 15 residues. V was clipped by 0 bases and J by 2 bases; unmatched bases: 2. The germline V gene has CDR1 SGHNT and CDR2 YYREEE (reference sequence). The CDR3 coding sequence is TGTGCCAGCAGCTTGGCCAGCGGGAGGGCCTACGAGCAGTACTTC. This translates into CASSLASGRAYEQYF.

The genes are TRBV18 and TRBJ1-2; TRBD1 agrees at 7 bases. This CDR3 spans 15 amino acids. V was pared by 4 bases and J by 2 bases, with 7 bases of the junction left unmatched. Looked up from germline, CDR1 is KGHSH and CDR2 is LQKENI. CDR3 loop: CASSLRTGGNYGYTF. The CDR3 nucleotides are TGTGCCAGCTCACTACGGACAGGAGGCAACTATGGCTACACCTTC.

The gene calls are TRBV5-1 and TRBJ1-2, with D possibly matching TRBD1 (6 bases). Trimming cost V 2 bases and J 0 bases, with 11 bases left between them. Germline CDR1 SGHRS, CDR2 YFSETQ. The CDR3 contains 15 residues. The DNA of the CDR3 is TGCGCCAGCAGCTTTTTCCCAGGGGCTAACTATGGCTACACCTTC. This codes for CASSFFPGANYGYTF.

This chain joins TRBV25-1 and TRBJ1-1; maybe TRBD1 (5 bases). This CDR3 is 14 amino acids long. Germline CDR1 is MGHDK and CDR2 is SYGVNS. The V end lost 8 bases, the J end lost 5 bases, and 18 bases lay between the germline ends. CDR3 in amino acids: CASENLGRGTEAFF. The CDR3 DNA follows: TGTGCCAGCGAAAATCTCGGGCGGGGGACTGAAGCTTTCTTT. The complete variable domain, with remaining parts taken from reference TRBV25-1 and TRBJ1-1, reads EADIYQTPRYLVIGTGKKITLECSQTMGHDKMYWYQQDPGMELHLIHYSYGVNSTEKGDLSSESTVSRIRTEHFPLTLESARPSHTSQYLCASENLGRGTEAFFGQGTRLTVV.

A few counts support this clone. The chain links TRBV15 to TRBJ1-1; D is unclear. Germline CDR1 reads LNHNV; CDR2 reads YYDKDF (reference sequence). V lost 1 base and J lost 3, with 9 bases in between. The CDR3 has 14 amino acids. CDR3 nucleotide sequence: TGTGCCACCAGCAGAGGTTACGGGGACACTGAAGCTTTCTTT. Amino acid sequence: CATSRGYGDTEAFF.

The sample holds a few counts of this clone. The chain recombines TRBV5-1 with TRBJ1-1, with D unresolved. Trimming pared 0 bases from V and 0 bases from J, leaving 9 bases between. The V gene's germline CDR1 is SGHRS and CDR2 YFSETQ. This CDR3 contains 15 residues. CDR3 coding DNA: TGCGCCAGCAGCTTGGGGCAGATCATGAACACTGAAGCTTTCTTT. As protein: CASSLGQIMNTEAFF.

V is TRBV27 and J is TRBJ1-1, with D possibly TRBD1 on 6 matching bases. Germline lookup yields CDR1 MNHEY and CDR2 SMNVEV (reference sequence). Trimming took off 6 bases at V and 2 bases at J, with 13 bases between the two ends. This CDR3 region has 14 residues. The CDR3 loop is CASRPGQPNTEAFF. The DNA for the CDR3 is TGTGCCAGCAGGCCGGGACAACCCAACACTGAAGCTTTCTTT.

The V call is TRBV28, the J call TRBJ1-1; TRBD1 matches 8 bases. Germline CDR1 and CDR2: MDHEN and SYDVKM. This CDR3 is 15 amino acids long. V was clipped by 4 bases and J by 5 bases; unmatched bases: 9. In nucleotides, the CDR3 is TGTGCCAGCAGTTACTCGGACAGGGCGTGGACTGAAGCTTTCTTT. This codes for CASSYSDRAWTEAFF.

This clone has more than one count but fewer than ten. The chain is built from TRBV2 and TRBJ2-2, with a possible D match to TRBD1 (5 bases). The CDR3 extends over 15 amino acids. V dropped 0 bases and J dropped 7 bases, with 12 bases sitting between them. Germline loops: CDR1 SNHLY, CDR2 FYNNEI. For the CDR3, the DNA is TGTGCCAGCAGTGAAGCGTACAGGTCTGGCGGGGAGCTGTTTTTT. Residues: CASSEAYRSGGELFF. The complete variable domain, with remaining parts taken from reference TRBV2 and TRBJ2-2, reads EPEVTQTPSHQVTQMGQEVILRCVPISNHLYFYWYRQILGQKVEFLVSFYNNEISEKSEIFDDQFSVERPDGSNFTLKIRSTKLEDSAMYFCASSEAYRSGGELFFGEGSRLTVL.

The chain recombines TRBV29-1 with TRBJ2-1; 10 bases are a match to TRBD2. CDR1 and CDR2 from the germline V gene are SQVTM and ANQGSEA. V was clipped by 7 bases and J by 1 base; unmatched bases: 16. The CDR3 totals 18 residues. CDR3 amino acids: CSGQREGRRRNSYNEQFF. In DNA form, the CDR3 reads TGCAGCGGTCAGCGGGAGGGCCGGCGTAGAAATTCCTACAATGAGCAGTTCTTC.